This T cell receptor (beta chain) comes out of a study of human T cells and chemical hapten exposure. Findings of the study overall: All donors were alopecia patients, so their immunity may differ from that of healthy people.

The CDR3 is made up of 14 amino acids. CDR1 and CDR2 from the germline V gene are MNHEY and SVGAGI. Trimming left V 6 bases short and J 3 bases short, with 12 bases between. About this clonotype: What it binds is not known.

Each CDR3 protein gets one entry after TCRdb re-called the RACE reads with MiXCR. The table has more than 150,000 distinct CDR3 sequences, more than 25% seen once. As for time point: pre-sensitization, week 0. The treatment here: therapeutic diphenylcyclopropenone sensitization with weekly scalp DPC. Blood, whole and unfractionated, served as the source for total RNA extraction. V and J are TRBV6-5 and TRBJ2-1, with D unresolved. The specimen comprised whole blood, sampled in connection with sensitization to the hapten diphenylcyclopropenone (DPC). This sequence originates from a woman aged 25 to 39 with alopecia areata. Some clones in this sample may be carry-over from other donors' samples. This CDR3 is CASRQLAFYNEQFF. CDR3 nucleotide sequence: TGTGCCAGCAGGCAACTGGCTTTCTACAATGAGCAGTTCTTC.